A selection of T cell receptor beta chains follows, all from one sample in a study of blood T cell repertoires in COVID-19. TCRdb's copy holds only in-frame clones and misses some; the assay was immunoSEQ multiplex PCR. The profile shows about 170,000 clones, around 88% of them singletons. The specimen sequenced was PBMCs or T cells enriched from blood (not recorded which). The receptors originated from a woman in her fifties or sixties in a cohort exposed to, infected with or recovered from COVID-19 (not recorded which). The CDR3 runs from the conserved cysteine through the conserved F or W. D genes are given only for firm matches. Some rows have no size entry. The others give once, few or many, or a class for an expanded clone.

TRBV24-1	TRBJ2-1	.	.	TGTGCCACCAGAGGGAGCTCCTACAATGAGCAGTTCTTC	CATRGSSYNEQFF
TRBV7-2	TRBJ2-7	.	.	TGTGCCAGCAGCTTCGCCCCTGGCTCGGGTGGAGTCGAGCAGTACTTC	CASSFAPGSGGVEQYF
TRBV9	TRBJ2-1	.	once	TGTGCCAGCAGCAGCTCTGTGTATTACGACAATGAGCAGTTCTTC	CASSSSVYYDNEQFF
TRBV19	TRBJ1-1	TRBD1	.	TGTGCCAGTACTAGTATAGGGGACAGTTCCACTGAAGCTTTCTTT	CASTSIGDSSTEAFF
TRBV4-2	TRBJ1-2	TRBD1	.	TGTGCCAGCAGCCAAGTGGGGACAGGGGGCCCCGATGGCTACACCTTC	CASSQVGTGGPDGYTF
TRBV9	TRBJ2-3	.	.	TGTGCCAGCAGCGGACAAATGGTTAGCACAGATACGCAGTATTTT	CASSGQMVSTDTQYF
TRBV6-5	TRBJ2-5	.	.	TGTGCCAGCAGGTCTGGCGGTCAAGAGACCCAGTACTTC	CASRSGGQETQYF
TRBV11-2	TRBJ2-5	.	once	TGTGCCAGCAGCATAAAAGAGACCCAGTACTTC	CASSIKETQYF
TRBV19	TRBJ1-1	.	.	TGTGCCAGTAGTATGAGGGGACTGACGAACACTGAAGCTTTCTTT	CASSMRGLTNTEAFF
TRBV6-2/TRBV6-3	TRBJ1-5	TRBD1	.	TGTGCCAGCAGTTACAACCGACAGGGTCCCCCCTATCAGCCCCAGCATTTT	CASSYNRQGPPYQPQHF
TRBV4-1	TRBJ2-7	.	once	TGCGCCAGCAGCCAAGATGAGAGTTTCGGGCAGTACTTC	CASSQDESFGQYF
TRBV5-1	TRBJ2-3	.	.	TGCGCCAGCAGCTTGGTATTCTCCACAGATACGCAGTATTTT	CASSLVFSTDTQYF
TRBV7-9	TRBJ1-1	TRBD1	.	TGTGCCAGCAGCTTAAGGGTGGGACAGGGGGGCACTGAAGCTTTCTTT	CASSLRVGQGGTEAFF
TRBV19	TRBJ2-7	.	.	TGTGCCAGTAGTGGTACGACAGCCGGCTACGAGCAGTACTTC	CASSGTTAGYEQYF
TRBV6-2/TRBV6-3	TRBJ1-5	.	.	TGTGCCAGCAGTTATGGTGGACTGAATCAGCCCCAGCATTTT	CASSYGGLNQPQHF
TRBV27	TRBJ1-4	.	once	TGTGCCAGCACGACGGGTCGAGAAAAACTGTTTTTT	CASTTGREKLFF
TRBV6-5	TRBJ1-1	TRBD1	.	TGTGCCAGCAGTTTAGACAGGGGGCTTACTGAAGCTTTCTTT	CASSLDRGLTEAFF
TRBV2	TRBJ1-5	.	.	TGTGCCAGCAAAGACGGCCCGGGTATAAGCAATCAGCCCCAGCATTTT	CASKDGPGISNQPQHF
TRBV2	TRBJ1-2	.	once	TGTGCCAGCAGTCTACAGGGATCTAACTATGGCTACACCTTC	CASSLQGSNYGYTF
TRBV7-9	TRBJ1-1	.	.	TGTGCCAGCAGCTCCCGGACAGATTTGAACACTGAAGCTTTCTTT	CASSSRTDLNTEAFF
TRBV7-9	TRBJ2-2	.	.	TGTGCCAGCAGCCGCCTACTTACCCCCGGGGAGCTGTTTTTT	CASSRLLTPGELFF
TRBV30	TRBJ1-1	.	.	TGTGCCTGGAGCGCGGCGGGGGGCACTGAAGCTTTCTTT	CAWSAAGGTEAFF
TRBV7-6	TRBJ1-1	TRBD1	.	TGTGCCAGCAGCTTAGGGACAGGGGGCAACACTGAAGCTTTCTTT	CASSLGTGGNTEAFF
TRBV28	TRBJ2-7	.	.	TGTGCCAGCAGGACCCCTCGGACAGTGATCTACGAGCAGTACTTC	CASRTPRTVIYEQYF
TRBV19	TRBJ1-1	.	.	TGTGCCAGTAGTATGGAGGGAAGGCTTTCCACTGAAGCTTTCTTT	CASSMEGRLSTEAFF
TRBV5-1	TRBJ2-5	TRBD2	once	TGCGCCAGCAGCTCTTCGGCTAGCGGCCCCAGGACCCAGTACTTC	CASSSSASGPRTQYF
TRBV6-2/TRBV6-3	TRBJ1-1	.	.	TGTGCCAGCAGTTTCTCACGGGGTGGGAACACTGAAGCTTTCTTT	CASSFSRGGNTEAFF
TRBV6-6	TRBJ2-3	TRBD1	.	TGTGCCAGCAGCAGGGACAGGGGGCGCGATACGCAGTATTTT	CASSRDRGRDTQYF
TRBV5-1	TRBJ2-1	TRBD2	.	TGCGCCAGCAGCTTGCGCCCGGGGGGGGAGCAGTTCTTC	CASSLRPGGEQFF
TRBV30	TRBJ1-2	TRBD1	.	TGTGCCTGGAGCTGGGGACAGAAATCTACCTTC	CAWSWGQKSTF
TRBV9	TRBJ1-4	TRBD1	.	TGTGCCAGCAGCGAGGGACAGACGATACAGAATGAAAAACTGTTTTTT	CASSEGQTIQNEKLFF
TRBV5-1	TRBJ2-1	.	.	TGCGCCAGCAGCTTGGCGACAGGACGACACAATGAGCAGTTCTTC	CASSLATGRHNEQFF
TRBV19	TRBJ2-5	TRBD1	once	TGTGCCAGTTCCCCCGGGACAGGGGGGTCGGAGACCCAGTACTTC	CASSPGTGGSETQYF
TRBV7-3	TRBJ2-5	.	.	TGTGCCAGCAGCTTGACGGGACTGCGCCAGGAGACCCAGTACTTC	CASSLTGLRQETQYF
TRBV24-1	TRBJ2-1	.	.	TGTGCCACCAGTGTGAGTCTAGGGGACTCTAAATACAATGAGCAGTTCTTC	CATSVSLGDSKYNEQFF
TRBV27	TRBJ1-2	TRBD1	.	TGTGCCAGCAGTTCACAGGGGACACCATCACTCAACTATGGCTACACCTTC	CASSSQGTPSLNYGYTF
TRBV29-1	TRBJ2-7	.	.	TGCAGCGTTGCGACTCCCGAGAGATACGAGCAGTACTTC	CSVATPERYEQYF
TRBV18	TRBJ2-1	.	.	TGTGCCAGCTCACCAAGCGACTACAATGAGCAGTTCTTC	CASSPSDYNEQFF
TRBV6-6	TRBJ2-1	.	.	TGTGCCAGCATCGTGGCCGCTAGTAGTATGAATGAGCAGTTCTTC	CASIVAASSMNEQFF
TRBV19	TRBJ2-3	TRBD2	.	TGTGCCAGTAGTACTGGACTAGCGGGATTGTGCACAGATACGCAGTATTTT	CASSTGLAGLCTDTQYF
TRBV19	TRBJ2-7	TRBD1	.	TGTGCCAGTAGTTTCGGACAGGGGGCCCTTCTCGGGGCCGAGCAGTACTTC	CASSFGQGALLGAEQYF
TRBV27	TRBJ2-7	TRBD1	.	TGTGCCAGCAGTTTATCGATAGTCCGGGACAGGGGCTACGAGCAGTACTTC	CASSLSIVRDRGYEQYF
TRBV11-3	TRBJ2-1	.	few	TGTGCCAGCAGCCGGGACAATGAGCAGTTCTTC	CASSRDNEQFF
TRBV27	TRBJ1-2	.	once	TGTGCCAGCAGTCCCCGACAGGCTACAGGCTACACCTTC	CASSPRQATGYTF
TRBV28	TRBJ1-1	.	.	TGTGCCAGCAATTCTCTGACACGGGAAGCTTTCTTT	CASNSLTREAFF